This T cell receptor beta chain was found in a study of tissue T cells after allogeneic stem cell transplantation. Time point specified: mouse harvest day 7 after allogeneic transplant. Each mouse received 10^7 T-cell-depleted marrow cells plus 10^6 splenic CD5+ T cells by tail vein. Study results and limitations: Motif-based clustering found tissue-specific repertoire signatures shared across patients, though few clones were shared. Anatomically similar tissues had similar TCR repertoires within each patient.

This clone was seen once. The target antigen is unknown. Gene names and germline match the mouse. Some clones are missing from TCRdb's copy, which holds only in-frame ones; the method was immunoSEQ multiplex PCR. The data show about 9,500 clones, more than 40% seen once. The specimen sequenced was gut tissue. The clonotype comes from a female BALB/c mouse given C57BL/6 T cells with graft-versus-host disease after an allogeneic hematopoietic cell transplant.

CDR3 region: CASSFGQGNTEVFF. The covered CDR3 bases are TGTGCTAGCAGTTTTGGACAGGGGAACACAGAAGTCTTC. The chain uses TRBV29 and TRBJ1-1, with 8 positions matching TRBD1. Coverage ceases 1 residue before the CDR3 finishes, and the germline J gene fills in the end. CDR1 is MSHET, CDR2 SYDVDS, per germline. The CDR3 covers 14 residues. Trimming at V came to 3 bases and at J to 1 base, leaving 1 base not matched to a gene.